This T cell receptor beta chain originates from a study of monozygotic twins with cystic fibrosis. Findings of the study overall: Unrelated CF individuals shared fewer identical clonotypes than monozygotic CF twins. In 13 of 16 pairs, V gene usage was closest to the co-twin's. In this small cohort, shared CDR3 numbers showed no association with age, concordance or disease severity.

TCRdb's copy holds only in-frame clones and misses some; the assay was immunoSEQ multiplex PCR. The sample contains some 32,000 clones, roughly 96% of which appear only once. Remarks on this clone: Antigen specificity is unknown.

This clonotype was sampled from a girl aged 2-10 years with cystic fibrosis. Sequencing was done on a sample of blood.

The CDR3 region has the DNA TGCGCCAGCAGCTCGTGGCAAATGAGCACAGATACGCAGTATTTT. Amino acid sequence: CASSSWQMSTDTQYF. The V and J genes are TRBV5-1 and TRBJ2-3; D unclear. Trimming removed 3 bases at V and 0 bases at J, with 11 bases between. CDR3 size: 15 residues. Looked up from germline, CDR1 is SGHRS and CDR2 is YFSETQ.